A selection of T cell receptor beta chains follows, all from one sample in a study of OX40 agonist ivuxolimab in advanced cancers. Generated by immunoSEQ multiplex PCR, the TCRdb table keeps only in-frame clones and is missing some. Here the sample spans 30,000 or so clones, 80% being singletons. The input for sequencing was CD4+ or CD8+ T cells sorted from blood, taken in a trial of the OX40 agonist ivuxolimab. The receptors shown here come from an adult with an advanced solid tumor such as melanoma, head and neck, liver or kidney cancer. CDR3s include the opening cysteine and the closing phenylalanine or tryptophan. The D gene is left open where the match is weak. Part of the rows lack a size; the others show once, few, many or a class for expanded clones.

j_gene: TRBJ2-1; abundance: NA; v_gene: TRBV19; d_gene: NA; CDR3nt: TGTGCCAGTAGTATAGAACTAGCATCCTACAATGAGCAGTTCTTC; CDR3aa: CASSIELASYNEQFF
j_gene: TRBJ1-2; abundance: NA; v_gene: TRBV9; d_gene: TRBD1; CDR3nt: TGTGCCAGCAGCGTTGGACAGGACTATGGCTACACCTTC; CDR3aa: CASSVGQDYGYTF
j_gene: TRBJ1-3; abundance: medium-sized; v_gene: TRBV4-2; d_gene: NA; CDR3nt: TGTGCCAGCAGCCAAGATGGGTGGCTCCACTCTGGAAACACCATATATTTT; CDR3aa: CASSQDGWLHSGNTIYF
j_gene: TRBJ2-7; abundance: few; v_gene: TRBV6-6; d_gene: TRBD1; CDR3nt: TGTGCCAGCAGCGCCGGGACAGGGGGGTACGAGCAGTACTTC; CDR3aa: CASSAGTGGYEQYF
j_gene: TRBJ1-4; abundance: NA; v_gene: TRBV11-2; d_gene: NA; CDR3nt: TGTGCCAGCAGCTTCGGACGCCTCTCAGAAGACAAACTGTTTTTT; CDR3aa: CASSFGRLSEDKLFF
j_gene: TRBJ2-1; abundance: once; v_gene: TRBV7-8; d_gene: TRBD2; CDR3nt: TGTGCCAGCAGCTTAGCCCCCCCAGCGGGGGTCTCCTACAATGAGCAGTTCTTC; CDR3aa: CASSLAPPAGVSYNEQFF
j_gene: TRBJ2-2; abundance: NA; v_gene: TRBV29-1; d_gene: NA; CDR3nt: TGCAGCGCCACCGTGACAGGGAACACCGGGGAGCTGTTTTTT; CDR3aa: CSATVTGNTGELFF
j_gene: TRBJ2-1; abundance: NA; v_gene: TRBV6-1; d_gene: TRBD1; CDR3nt: TGTGCCAGCAGAGACAGGGGGTTTTACAATGAGCAGTTCTTC; CDR3aa: CASRDRGFYNEQFF
j_gene: TRBJ2-7; abundance: few; v_gene: TRBV2; d_gene: NA; CDR3nt: TGTGCCATACACAGGGAGTACGAGCAGTACTTC; CDR3aa: CAIHREYEQYF
j_gene: TRBJ2-7; abundance: NA; v_gene: TRBV6-5; d_gene: NA; CDR3nt: TGTGCCAGCAGCCAGACACGCGTCTACGAGCAGTACTTC; CDR3aa: CASSQTRVYEQYF
j_gene: TRBJ1-4; abundance: NA; v_gene: TRBV7-9; d_gene: NA; CDR3nt: TGTGCCAGCAGCTTCATGGGGGAAGTGGGTGAAAAACTGTTTTTT; CDR3aa: CASSFMGEVGEKLFF
j_gene: TRBJ2-2; abundance: once; v_gene: TRBV30; d_gene: TRBD2; CDR3nt: TGTGCCTGGAGCCAAGGGACTAGCGCGGGGGAGCTGTTTTTT; CDR3aa: CAWSQGTSAGELFF
j_gene: TRBJ2-1; abundance: NA; v_gene: TRBV19; d_gene: NA; CDR3nt: TGTGCCAGTAGTAGGTTTGGGGGTTCCTACAATGAGCAGTTCTTC; CDR3aa: CASSRFGGSYNEQFF
j_gene: TRBJ2-2; abundance: NA; v_gene: TRBV5-4; d_gene: TRBD2; CDR3nt: TGTGCCAGCAGCCTAAACTACGAAGCGGGGGGACCCCCCACCGGGGAGCTGTTTTTT; CDR3aa: CASSLNYEAGGPPTGELFF
j_gene: TRBJ2-1; abundance: few; v_gene: TRBV23-1; d_gene: NA; CDR3nt: TGCGCCAGCACCCCGAGCAACCCCTCCTACAATGAGCAGTTCTTC; CDR3aa: CASTPSNPSYNEQFF
j_gene: TRBJ2-7; abundance: NA; v_gene: TRBV4-1; d_gene: TRBD2; CDR3nt: TGCGCCAGCAGCCAACCGACTAGCGGCTCCTACGAGCAGTACTTC; CDR3aa: CASSQPTSGSYEQYF
j_gene: TRBJ1-2; abundance: NA; v_gene: TRBV9; d_gene: NA; CDR3nt: TGTGCCAGCAGCGCTCCGGGGGGGCTCTATGGCTACACCTTC; CDR3aa: CASSAPGGLYGYTF
j_gene: TRBJ2-7; abundance: NA; v_gene: TRBV5-4; d_gene: TRBD1; CDR3nt: TGTGCCAGCAGCCCGACGACAGGGGACCACGAGCAGTACTTC; CDR3aa: CASSPTTGDHEQYF
j_gene: TRBJ2-1; abundance: NA; v_gene: TRBV6-5; d_gene: NA; CDR3nt: TGTGCCAGCAGTTCGGGGGAGCAGTTCTTC; CDR3aa: CASSSGEQFF
j_gene: TRBJ2-5; abundance: NA; v_gene: TRBV2; d_gene: TRBD1; CDR3nt: TGTGCCAGCAGATGGGGACAGGGGGGACAAGAGACCCAGTACTTC; CDR3aa: CASRWGQGGQETQYF
j_gene: TRBJ1-6; abundance: NA; v_gene: TRBV6-5; d_gene: NA; CDR3nt: TGTGCCAGCACCCAAAGAAATTCACCCCTCCACTTT; CDR3aa: CASTQRNSPLHF
j_gene: TRBJ1-1; abundance: NA; v_gene: TRBV2; d_gene: TRBD1; CDR3nt: TGTGCCAGCAGTGTGGGACAGCCAGGCGAAGCTTTCTTT; CDR3aa: CASSVGQPGEAFF
j_gene: TRBJ1-5; abundance: once; v_gene: TRBV6-6; d_gene: NA; CDR3nt: TGTGCCAGCACCAGATGGTGGGACACCACTGAGCCCCAGCATTTT; CDR3aa: CASTRWWDTTEPQHF
j_gene: TRBJ2-2; abundance: NA; v_gene: TRBV9; d_gene: NA; CDR3nt: TGTGCCAGCAGCGTACAAAGCGGGGAGCTGTTTTTT; CDR3aa: CASSVQSGELFF
j_gene: TRBJ1-1; abundance: NA; v_gene: TRBV13; d_gene: NA; CDR3nt: TGTGCCAGCAGCGAACCAAAGGACACTGAAGCTTTCTTT; CDR3aa: CASSEPKDTEAFF
j_gene: TRBJ1-1; abundance: NA; v_gene: TRBV18; d_gene: NA; CDR3nt: TGTGCCAGCTCACTTGACTTAGGCACTGAAGCTTTCTTT; CDR3aa: CASSLDLGTEAFF
j_gene: TRBJ1-5; abundance: NA; v_gene: TRBV9; d_gene: NA; CDR3nt: TGTGCCAGCAGCCCGGGGGGGGCCTACCAGCCCCAGCATTTT; CDR3aa: CASSPGGAYQPQHF
j_gene: TRBJ1-3; abundance: few; v_gene: TRBV20-1; d_gene: NA; CDR3nt: TGCAGTGCAGACTCTGGAAACACCATATATTTT; CDR3aa: CSADSGNTIYF
j_gene: TRBJ2-3; abundance: NA; v_gene: TRBV18; d_gene: TRBD1; CDR3nt: TGTGCCAGCTCACCACCGCCTGGGACAGCCCAAAGCACAGATACGCAGTATTTT; CDR3aa: CASSPPPGTAQSTDTQYF
j_gene: TRBJ2-3; abundance: NA; v_gene: TRBV9; d_gene: NA; CDR3nt: TGTGCCAGCAGCGTCCTACCTAGGGAGAACACAGATACGCAGTATTTT; CDR3aa: CASSVLPRENTDTQYF
j_gene: TRBJ1-1; abundance: NA; v_gene: TRBV6-5; d_gene: NA; CDR3nt: TGTGCCAAGACCACTGAAGCTTTCTTT; CDR3aa: CAKTTEAFF
j_gene: TRBJ1-1; abundance: NA; v_gene: TRBV11-3; d_gene: NA; CDR3nt: TGTGCCAGCAGCTCCGGGAGTACTGAAGCTTTCTTT; CDR3aa: CASSSGSTEAFF
j_gene: TRBJ1-4; abundance: NA; v_gene: TRBV15; d_gene: NA; CDR3nt: TGTGCCACCAGCAGAGACGATATGTGGACACCTAATGAAAAACTGTTTTTT; CDR3aa: CATSRDDMWTPNEKLFF
j_gene: TRBJ2-1; abundance: few; v_gene: TRBV6-1; d_gene: NA; CDR3nt: TGTGCCAGCCAAACCTCAGGGAACTACAATGAGCAGTTCTTC; CDR3aa: CASQTSGNYNEQFF
j_gene: TRBJ1-3; abundance: NA; v_gene: TRBV9; d_gene: NA; CDR3nt: TGTGCCAGCAGCGTATTGGCAGGGAATGGAAACACCATATATTTT; CDR3aa: CASSVLAGNGNTIYF
j_gene: TRBJ2-5; abundance: once; v_gene: TRBV2; d_gene: TRBD1; CDR3nt: TGTGCCAGCAGTGATGTAACCGGGACAGGGGTAGAGACCCAGTACTTC; CDR3aa: CASSDVTGTGVETQYF
j_gene: TRBJ2-2; abundance: NA; v_gene: TRBV7-9; d_gene: NA; CDR3nt: TGTGCCAGCAGCCCCCGGGAAAGGGTGGCCACCGGGGAGCTGTTTTTT; CDR3aa: CASSPRERVATGELFF
j_gene: TRBJ2-7; abundance: NA; v_gene: TRBV6-1; d_gene: TRBD1; CDR3nt: TGTGCCAGCAGTGAAAGCCTGCCGGGACAGGGGATGGGCGAGCAGTACTTC; CDR3aa: CASSESLPGQGMGEQYF
j_gene: TRBJ2-3; abundance: medium-sized; v_gene: TRBV6-1; d_gene: NA; CDR3nt: TGTGCCAGCAGTGAACCCCTTGCTTTTGACGGGCCCCCAGATACGCAGTATTTT; CDR3aa: CASSEPLAFDGPPDTQYF